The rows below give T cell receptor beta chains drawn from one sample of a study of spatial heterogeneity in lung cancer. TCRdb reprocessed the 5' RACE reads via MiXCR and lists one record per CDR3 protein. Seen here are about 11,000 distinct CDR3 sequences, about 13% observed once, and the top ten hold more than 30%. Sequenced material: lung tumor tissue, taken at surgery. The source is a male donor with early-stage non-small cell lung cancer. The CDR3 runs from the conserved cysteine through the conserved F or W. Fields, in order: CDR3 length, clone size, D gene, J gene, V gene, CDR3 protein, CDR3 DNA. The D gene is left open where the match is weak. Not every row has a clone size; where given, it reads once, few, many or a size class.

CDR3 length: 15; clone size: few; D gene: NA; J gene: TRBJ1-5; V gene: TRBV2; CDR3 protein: CASSGSRDTNQPQHF; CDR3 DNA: TGTGCCAGCAGTGGGTCCCGGGACACCAATCAGCCCCAGCATTTT
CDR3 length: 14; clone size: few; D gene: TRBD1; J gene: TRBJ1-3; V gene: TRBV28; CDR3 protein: CASSEQGSGNTIYF; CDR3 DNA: TGTGCCAGCAGTGAACAGGGGTCGGGAAACACCATATATTTT
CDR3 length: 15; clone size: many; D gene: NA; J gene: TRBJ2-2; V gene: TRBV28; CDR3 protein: CASSPRSFNTGELFF; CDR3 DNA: TGTGCCAGCAGTCCCCGGTCCTTTAACACCGGGGAGCTGTTTTTT
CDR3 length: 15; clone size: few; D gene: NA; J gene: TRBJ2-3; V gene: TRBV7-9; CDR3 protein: CASSPTPGGEDTQYF; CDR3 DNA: TGTGCCAGCAGCCCAACGCCGGGTGGAGAAGATACGCAGTATTTT
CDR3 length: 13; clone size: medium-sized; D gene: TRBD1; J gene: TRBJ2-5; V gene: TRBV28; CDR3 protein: CASSLQGAETQYF; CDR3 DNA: TGTGCCAGCAGTTTACAGGGGGCTGAGACCCAGTACTTC
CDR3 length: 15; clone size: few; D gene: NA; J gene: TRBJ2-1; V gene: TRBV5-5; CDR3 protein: CASSLGGFLYNEQFF; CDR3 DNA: TGTGCCAGCAGCTTAGGAGGGTTCCTATACAATGAGCAGTTCTTC
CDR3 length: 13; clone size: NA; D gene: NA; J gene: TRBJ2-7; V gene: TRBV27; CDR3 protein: CASRPQGNNEQYF; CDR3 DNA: TGTGCCAGCAGACCCCAGGGTAATAACGAGCAGTACTTC
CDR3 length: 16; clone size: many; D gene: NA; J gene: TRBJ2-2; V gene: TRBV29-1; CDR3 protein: CSVVLGTLANTGELFF; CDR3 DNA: TGCAGCGTTGTCCTTGGGACACTTGCGAACACCGGGGAGCTGTTTTTT
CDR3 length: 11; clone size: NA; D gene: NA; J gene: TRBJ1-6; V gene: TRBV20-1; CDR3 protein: CSLGTNSPLHF; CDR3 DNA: TGCAGTTTAGGGACTAATTCACCCCTCCACTTT
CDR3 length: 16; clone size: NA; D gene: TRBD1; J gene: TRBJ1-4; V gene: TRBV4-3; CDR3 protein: CASSQADRDRDEKLFF; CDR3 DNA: TGCGCCAGCAGCCAAGCCGACCGGGACAGAGATGAAAAACTGTTTTTT
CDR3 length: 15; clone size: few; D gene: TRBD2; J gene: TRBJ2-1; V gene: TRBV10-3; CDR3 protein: CAISGLAGGNNEQFF; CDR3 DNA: TGTGCCATCAGTGGACTAGCGGGGGGAAACAATGAGCAGTTCTTC
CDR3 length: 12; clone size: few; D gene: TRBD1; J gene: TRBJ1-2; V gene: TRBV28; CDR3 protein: CAGRDRNYGYTF; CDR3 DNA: TGTGCCGGACGGGACAGAAACTATGGCTACACCTTC
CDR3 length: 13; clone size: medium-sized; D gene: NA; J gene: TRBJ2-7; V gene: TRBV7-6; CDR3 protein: CASSLGPNYEQYF; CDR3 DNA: TGTGCCAGCAGCTTAGGACCCAACTACGAGCAGTACTTC
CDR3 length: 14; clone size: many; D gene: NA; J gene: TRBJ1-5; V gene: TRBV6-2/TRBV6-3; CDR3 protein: CASSPAHSNQPQHF; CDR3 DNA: TGTGCCAGCAGCCCAGCCCACAGCAATCAGCCCCAGCATTTT
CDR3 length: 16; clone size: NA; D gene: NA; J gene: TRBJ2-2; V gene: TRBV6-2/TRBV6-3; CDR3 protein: CASRVTGRSVPGELFF; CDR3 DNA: TGTGCCAGCAGAGTGACAGGGAGGTCAGTCCCCGGGGAGCTGTTTTTT
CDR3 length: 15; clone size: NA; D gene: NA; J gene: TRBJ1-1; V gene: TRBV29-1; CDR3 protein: CSVEAPKSGWTEAFF; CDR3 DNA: TGCAGCGTTGAAGCTCCTAAGAGTGGATGGACTGAAGCTTTCTTT
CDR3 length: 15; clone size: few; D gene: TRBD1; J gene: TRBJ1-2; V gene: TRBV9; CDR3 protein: CASSGGTGDNYGYTF; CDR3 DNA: TGTGCCAGCAGCGGAGGGACAGGGGATAACTATGGCTACACCTTC
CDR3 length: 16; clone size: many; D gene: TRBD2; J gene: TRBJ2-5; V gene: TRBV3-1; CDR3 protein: CASSQDLGTSGATQYF; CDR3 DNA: TGTGCCAGCAGCCAAGATCTCGGGACTAGCGGTGCGACCCAGTACTTC
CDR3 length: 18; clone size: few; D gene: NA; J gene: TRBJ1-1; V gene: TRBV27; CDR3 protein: CASNVGFPGYSVGTEAFF; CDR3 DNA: TGTGCCAGCAACGTTGGTTTTCCAGGGTACTCTGTGGGGACTGAAGCTTTCTTT
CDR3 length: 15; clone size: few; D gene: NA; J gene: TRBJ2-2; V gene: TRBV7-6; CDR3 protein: CASSPEGGRTGELFF; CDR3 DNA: TGTGCCAGCAGCCCCGAAGGAGGTCGGACCGGGGAGCTGTTTTTT
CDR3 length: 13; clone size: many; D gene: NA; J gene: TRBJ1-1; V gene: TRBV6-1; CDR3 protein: CASRTGRSTEAFF; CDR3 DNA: TGTGCCAGCAGAACAGGGAGGTCCACTGAAGCTTTCTTT
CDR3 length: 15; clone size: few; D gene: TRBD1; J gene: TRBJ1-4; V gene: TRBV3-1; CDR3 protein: CASSQTGQDLEKLFF; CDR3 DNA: TGTGCCAGCAGCCAAACGGGACAGGATCTTGAAAAACTGTTTTTT
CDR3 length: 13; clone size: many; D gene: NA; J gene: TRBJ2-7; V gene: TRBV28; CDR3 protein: CATVTGARDEQYF; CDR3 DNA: TGTGCCACAGTGACAGGTGCCCGCGACGAGCAGTACTTC
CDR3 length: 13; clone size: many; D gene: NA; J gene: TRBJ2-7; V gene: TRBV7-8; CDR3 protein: CASSLAYPYEQYF; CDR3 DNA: TGTGCCAGCAGCTTAGCATACCCCTACGAGCAGTACTTC
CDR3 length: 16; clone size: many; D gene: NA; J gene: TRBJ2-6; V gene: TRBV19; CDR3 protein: CASHRGSTSGANVLTF; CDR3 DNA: TGTGCCAGTCATCGGGGCAGCACCTCTGGGGCCAACGTCCTGACTTTC
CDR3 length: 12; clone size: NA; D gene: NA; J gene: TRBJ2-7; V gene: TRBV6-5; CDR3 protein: CASSSDTYEQYF; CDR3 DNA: TGTGCCAGCAGCTCCGACACCTACGAGCAGTACTTC
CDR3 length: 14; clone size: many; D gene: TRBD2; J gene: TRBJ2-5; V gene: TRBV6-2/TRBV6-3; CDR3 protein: CASSYWTRGETQYF; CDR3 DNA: TGTGCCAGCAGTTATTGGACTAGGGGAGAGACCCAGTACTTC
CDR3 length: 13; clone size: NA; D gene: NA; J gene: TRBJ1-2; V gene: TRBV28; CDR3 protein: CASSFVQTYGYTF; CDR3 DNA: TGTGCCAGCAGTTTTGTGCAGACCTATGGCTACACCTTC
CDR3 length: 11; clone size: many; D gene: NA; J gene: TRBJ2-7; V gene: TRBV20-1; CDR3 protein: CSARWGYEQYF; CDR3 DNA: TGCAGTGCCCGTTGGGGCTACGAGCAGTACTTC
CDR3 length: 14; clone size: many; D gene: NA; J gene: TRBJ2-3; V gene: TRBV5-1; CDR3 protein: CASSALAELDTQYF; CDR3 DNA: TGCGCCAGCAGCGCTTTAGCGGAACTAGATACGCAGTATTTT
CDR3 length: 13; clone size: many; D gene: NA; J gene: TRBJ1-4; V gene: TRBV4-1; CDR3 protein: CASSQVGGEKLFF; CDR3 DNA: TGCGCCAGCAGCCAAGTCGGTGGCGAAAAACTGTTTTTT
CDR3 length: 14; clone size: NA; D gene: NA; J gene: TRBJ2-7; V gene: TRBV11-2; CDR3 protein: CASSYYREPYEQYF; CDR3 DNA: TGTGCCAGCAGCTATTACAGGGAACCCTACGAGCAGTACTTC